The present T cell receptor beta chain was sequenced within a study of blood T cells in healthy people across ages. For the second PCR, which ran for roughly 7 to 11 cycles, a sample-barcoded 5' primer and a J-beta primer mix were used. TCRdb re-called the 5' RACE reads through MiXCR, storing one row per CDR3 protein. The data contain some 1.4 million distinct CDR3 sequences, 40% to 50% of them singletons. This clonotype has a count of ten or more. The antigen is unknown. Drawing of peripheral blood yielded ten milliliters from each donor. Study observations and caveats: There were more naive CD4+ cells and higher diversity in long-lived donors than in aged donors.

Germline V gives CDR1 SGHTA, CDR2 FQGNSA. The CDR3 is made up of 14 amino acids. J gave up 5 bases and V 1 base, and 0 bases lay outside the gene matches. This sequence joins TRBV7-2 and TRBJ2-1, with 9 nucleotides matching TRBD2. The sequencing input was blood. The receptor comes from a woman aged 18-29 years in good health. CDR3 DNA sequence: TGTGCCAGCAGCTTAGGGACTAGCGACAATGAGCAGTTCTTC. Translated: CASSLGTSDNEQFF.